This TCR beta chain derives from a study of T cells in localized non-small cell lung cancer. Note on this clone: No antigen is known for it.

The CDR3 contains 12 residues. V dropped 7 bases and J dropped 6 bases, with 12 bases sitting between them. Germline V gives CDR1 LNHDA, CDR2 SQIVND (reference sequence). General observations from the study: Tumor samples were not multi-region, leaving intratumor heterogeneity unexcluded. Among blood samples, higher T cell density accompanied longer overall survival. Turning up in adjacent lung were a median around 58 of the top 100 tumor clones. Uninvolved adjacent lung had higher T cell clonality than tumor and all other tissues.

The method was immunoSEQ multiplex PCR; TCRdb's version includes in-frame clones alone and lacks a portion of them. Of around 25,000 clones detected, about nine tenths appear once; the ten largest clones hold 22%. The sequence was collected from a man between 40 and 70 years old with stage I squamous cell lung carcinoma. The genes are TRBV19 and TRBJ1-2; no firm D call. The sample here was peripheral blood, taken before any cancer treatment. CDR3 sequence: CASTRGGHGYTF. CDR3 bases: TGTGCCAGTACCCGTGGAGGGCATGGCTACACCTTC.